This is a list of T cell receptor beta chains from one sample in a study of identifying expanded T cells in peripheral blood. Repertoires were generated with immunoSEQ multiplex PCR, while TCRdb's copy carries only in-frame clones and drops some. The data show some 130,000 clones, approximately 86% seen once. Sequenced material: blood. These receptor sequences come from a person aged 18 to 75 in good health. The CDR3 runs from the conserved cysteine through the conserved F or W. A D gene is named only where the DNA matches it firmly. Size values are once, few and many counts, or a class for expanded clones, and some rows have none.

v_gene	abundance	d_gene	j_gene	CDR3aa	CDR3nt
TRBV28	.	TRBD2	TRBJ2-5	CASTWGLAGGRETQYF	TGTGCCAGCACCTGGGGACTAGCGGGAGGAAGAGAGACCCAGTACTTC
TRBV7-2	.	.	TRBJ1-1	CASSFGGRDTEAFF	TGTGCCAGCAGCTTCGGGGGGCGGGACACTGAAGCTTTCTTT
TRBV7-9	.	.	TRBJ2-5	CASSLLSGAGETQYF	TGTGCCAGCAGCTTACTATCGGGGGCGGGTGAGACCCAGTACTTC
TRBV18	few	TRBD1	TRBJ1-4	CASSPGTGDEKLFF	TGTGCCAGCTCACCAGGGACAGGGGACGAAAAACTGTTTTTT
TRBV14	.	.	TRBJ1-5	CASSVGTTGQPQHF	TGTGCCAGCAGCGTCGGGACGACTGGCCAGCCCCAGCATTTT
TRBV27	.	.	TRBJ1-2	CASSLGGALGGYTF	TGTGCCAGCAGTTTAGGGGGGGCTCTGGGTGGCTACACCTTC
TRBV7-9	once	.	TRBJ1-1	CASSNRRGRGTEAFF	TGTGCCAGCAGCAACCGCCGGGGACGGGGCACTGAAGCTTTCTTT
TRBV19	.	TRBD2	TRBJ2-1	CASSIPTAGGRLNEQFF	TGTGCCAGTAGTATACCGACAGCGGGAGGGCGTTTAAATGAGCAGTTCTTC
TRBV7-8	.	TRBD1	TRBJ2-7	CASTVGTGVWDEQYF	TGTGCCAGCACCGTAGGGACAGGGGTTTGGGACGAGCAGTACTTC
TRBV5-1	.	TRBD2	TRBJ2-7	CASSSTSGSYEQYF	TGCGCCAGCAGCTCGACTAGCGGGAGCTACGAGCAGTACTTC
TRBV5-1	.	TRBD2	TRBJ2-1	CASSLARLAGGQQFF	TGCGCCAGCAGCTTGGCCAGACTAGCGGGAGGCCAGCAGTTCTTC
TRBV28	.	TRBD2	TRBJ2-7	CASGGGSGNYEQYF	TGTGCCAGCGGGGGTGGAAGCGGGAACTACGAGCAGTACTTC
TRBV7-9	.	.	TRBJ1-2	CASSLDNRAETF	TGTGCCAGCAGCTTAGATAATAGGGCAGAAACCTTC
TRBV2	.	.	TRBJ1-1	CASSGSRDMNTEAFF	TGTGCCAGCAGTGGGTCCAGGGACATGAACACTGAAGCTTTCTTT
TRBV11-2	.	.	TRBJ1-5	CASSLENQPQHF	TGTGCCAGCAGTCTAGAGAATCAGCCCCAGCATTTT
TRBV6-6	.	.	TRBJ1-5	CASSYLGALSNQPQHF	TGTGCCAGCAGTTACCTCGGGGCTCTTAGCAATCAGCCCCAGCATTTT
TRBV7-8	.	.	TRBJ1-1	CASSLGPQNTEAFF	TGTGCCAGCAGCTTAGGACCCCAGAACACTGAAGCTTTCTTT
TRBV9	.	.	TRBJ1-1	CASSLGGYSTEAFF	TGCGCCAGCAGCCTCGGAGGGTATAGCACTGAAGCTTTCTTT
TRBV28	.	TRBD1	TRBJ2-7	CASSYPGQGPFGSYEQYF	TGTGCCAGCAGTTATCCGGGACAGGGGCCTTTTGGCTCCTACGAGCAGTACTTC
TRBV4-1	.	.	TRBJ2-3	CASSQDRNWTSTQYF	TGCGCCAGCAGCCAAGATCGTAACTGGACGAGCACGCAGTATTTT
TRBV5-6	.	TRBD2	TRBJ2-1	CASSPLSGRVHNEQFF	TGTGCCAGCAGCCCACTTAGCGGGAGGGTCCACAATGAGCAGTTCTTC
TRBV14	.	.	TRBJ2-2	CASSYQGPYTGELFF	TGTGCCAGCAGCTATCAGGGCCCGTACACCGGGGAGCTGTTTTTT
TRBV11-1	.	TRBD1	TRBJ2-1	CASSFGTVAYNEQFF	TGTGCCAGCAGCTTTGGGACAGTTGCCTACAATGAGCAGTTCTTC
TRBV9	once	.	TRBJ1-2	CASSGSQGFGLGYTF	TGTGCCAGCAGCGGATCCCAGGGGTTTGGGCTTGGCTACACCTTC
TRBV10-3	.	.	TRBJ1-1	CAISRGGNTEAFF	TGTGCCATCAGCCGGGGGGGGAACACTGAAGCTTTCTTT
TRBV11-1	.	.	TRBJ2-3	CASSFSPSTDTQYF	TGTGCCAGCAGCTTTTCACCGAGCACAGATACGCAGTATTTT
TRBV6-1	.	.	TRBJ1-2	CASSDPTNYGYTF	TGTGCCAGCAGTGATCCGACTAACTATGGCTACACCTTC
TRBV21-1	.	.	TRBJ2-3	CASSLQPGTGFTDTQYF	TGTGCCAGCAGCCTCCAGCCGGGGACAGGGTTCACAGATACGCAGTATTTT
TRBV6-4	.	TRBD2	TRBJ2-7	CASSLTASGGDEQYF	TGTGCCAGCAGTCTCACAGCTAGCGGGGGCGACGAGCAGTACTTC
TRBV7-3	.	TRBD2	TRBJ2-3	CASSPGLAGDTQYF	TGTGCCAGCAGCCCTGGACTAGCGGGGGATACGCAGTATTTT
TRBV7-3	.	.	TRBJ2-6	CASSLNGPSGANVLTF	TGTGCCAGCAGCTTAAATGGACCCTCTGGGGCCAACGTCCTGACTTTC
TRBV6-6	.	TRBD1	TRBJ2-7	CATQDRGSYEQYF	TGTGCCACCCAAGACAGGGGGTCCTACGAGCAGTACTTC
TRBV7-2	.	TRBD2	TRBJ2-4	CASSLPSGGLRNIQYF	TGTGCCAGCAGCTTGCCTAGCGGGGGGTTAAGAAACATTCAGTACTTC
TRBV5-6	.	.	TRBJ1-2	CASSIGTTNYGYTF	TGTGCCAGCAGCATAGGGACAACTAACTATGGCTACACCTTC
TRBV7-9	.	.	TRBJ2-7	CASSFQQEGAQYF	TGTGCCAGCAGCTTTCAGCAGGAGGGGGCGCAGTACTTC
TRBV6-5	.	TRBD1	TRBJ1-2	CASSSTGVPLYGYTF	TGTGCCAGCAGTTCCACAGGGGTCCCCCTCTATGGCTACACCTTC
TRBV25-1	once	.	TRBJ1-4	CASSGATNEKLFF	TGTGCCAGCAGTGGTGCAACTAATGAAAAACTGTTTTTT
TRBV28	.	.	TRBJ1-5	CASNGGYNQPQHF	TGTGCCAGCAATGGGGGTTACAATCAGCCCCAGCATTTT
TRBV6-1	.	.	TRBJ2-3	CASRGSADTQYF	TGTGCCAGCCGGGGCTCGGCAGATACGCAGTATTTT
TRBV18	.	TRBD1	TRBJ1-1	CASSPPGQGNTEAFF	TGTGCCAGCTCACCCCCGGGACAGGGGAACACTGAAGCTTTCTTT
TRBV5-1	.	.	TRBJ2-7	CASRGSSSSYEQYF	TGCGCCAGCAGGGGGAGTTCGAGCTCCTACGAGCAGTACTTC
TRBV9	.	.	TRBJ2-1	CASSSRFGLYNEQFF	TGTGCCAGCAGCTCCCGGTTCGGACTTTACAATGAGCAGTTCTTC
TRBV25-1	.	TRBD2	TRBJ2-3	CASSDLGTSADTQYF	TGTGCCAGCAGTGACCTCGGGACTAGCGCAGATACGCAGTATTTT
TRBV7-2	.	TRBD2	TRBJ2-3	CASSLDAGADTQYF	TGTGCCAGCAGCTTAGATGCGGGGGCAGATACGCAGTATTTT
TRBV18	.	.	TRBJ2-5	CASSPLQQETQYF	TGTGCCAGCTCACCATTACAACAAGAGACCCAGTACTTC
TRBV7-2	.	TRBD2	TRBJ2-1	CASSSAGLAGYNEQFF	TGTGCCAGCAGCTCCGCGGGACTAGCGGGGTACAATGAGCAGTTCTTC